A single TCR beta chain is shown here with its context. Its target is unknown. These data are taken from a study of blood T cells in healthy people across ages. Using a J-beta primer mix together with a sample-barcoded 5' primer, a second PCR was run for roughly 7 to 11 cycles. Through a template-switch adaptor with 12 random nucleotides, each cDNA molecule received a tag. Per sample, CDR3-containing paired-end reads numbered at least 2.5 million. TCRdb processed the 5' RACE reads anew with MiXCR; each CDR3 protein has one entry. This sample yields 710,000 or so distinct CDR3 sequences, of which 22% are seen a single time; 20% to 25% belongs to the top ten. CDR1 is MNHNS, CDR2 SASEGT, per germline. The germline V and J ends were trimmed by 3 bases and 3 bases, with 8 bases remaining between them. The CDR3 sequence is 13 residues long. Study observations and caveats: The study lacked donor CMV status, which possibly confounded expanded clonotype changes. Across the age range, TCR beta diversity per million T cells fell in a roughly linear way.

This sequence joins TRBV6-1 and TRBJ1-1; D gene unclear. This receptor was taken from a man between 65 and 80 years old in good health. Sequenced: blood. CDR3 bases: TGTGCCAGCAGTGATAACACCTACACTGAAGCTTTCTTT. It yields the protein CASSDNTYTEAFF.